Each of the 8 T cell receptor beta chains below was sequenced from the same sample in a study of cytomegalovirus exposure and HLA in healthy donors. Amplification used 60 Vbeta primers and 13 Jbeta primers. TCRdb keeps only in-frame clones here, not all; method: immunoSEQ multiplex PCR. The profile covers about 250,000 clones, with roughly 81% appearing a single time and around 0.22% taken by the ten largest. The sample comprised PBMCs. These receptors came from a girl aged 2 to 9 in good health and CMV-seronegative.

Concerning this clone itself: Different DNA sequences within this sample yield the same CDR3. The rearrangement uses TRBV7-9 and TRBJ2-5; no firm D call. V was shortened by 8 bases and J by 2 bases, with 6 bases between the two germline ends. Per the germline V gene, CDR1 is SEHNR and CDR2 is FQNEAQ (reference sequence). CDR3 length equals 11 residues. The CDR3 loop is CASSPQETQYF. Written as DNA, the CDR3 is TGTGCCAGCTCCCCACAAGAGACCCAGTACTTC. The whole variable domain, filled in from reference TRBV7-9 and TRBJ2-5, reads DTGVSQNPRHKITKRGQNVTFRCDPISEHNRLYWYRQTLGQGPEFLTYFQNEAQLEKSRLLSDRFSAERPKGSFSTLEIQRTEQGDSAMYLCASSPQETQYFGPGTRLLVL.

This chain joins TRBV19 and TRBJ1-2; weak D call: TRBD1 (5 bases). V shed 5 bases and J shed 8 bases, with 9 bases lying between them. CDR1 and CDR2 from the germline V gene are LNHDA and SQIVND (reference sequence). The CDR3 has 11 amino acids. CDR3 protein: CASSQRGGYTF. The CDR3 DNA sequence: TGTGCCAGTAGTCAAAGGGGAGGCTACACCTTC.

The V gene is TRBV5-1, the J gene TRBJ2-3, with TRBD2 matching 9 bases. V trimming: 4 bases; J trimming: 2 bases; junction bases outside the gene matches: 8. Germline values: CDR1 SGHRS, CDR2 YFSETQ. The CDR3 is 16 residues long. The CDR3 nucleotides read TGCGCCAGCAGCCTAAAACTAGCGGGTACCACAGATACGCAGTATTTT. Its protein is CASSLKLAGTTDTQYF.

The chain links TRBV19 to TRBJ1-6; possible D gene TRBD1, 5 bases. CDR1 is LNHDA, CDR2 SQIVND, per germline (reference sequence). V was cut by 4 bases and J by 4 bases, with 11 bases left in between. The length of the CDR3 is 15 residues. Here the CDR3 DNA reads TGTGCCAGTAGTACCCCGGGGGGGTATAATTCACCCCTCCACTTT. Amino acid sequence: CASSTPGGYNSPLHF.

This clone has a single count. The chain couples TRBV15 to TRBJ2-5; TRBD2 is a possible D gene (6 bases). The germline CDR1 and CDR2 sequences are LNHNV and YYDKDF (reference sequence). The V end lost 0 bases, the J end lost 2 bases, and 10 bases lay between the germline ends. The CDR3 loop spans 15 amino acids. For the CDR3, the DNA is TGTGCCACCAGCAGAGATAGCGGCAGACAAGAGACCCAGTACTTC. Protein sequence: CATSRDSGRQETQYF.

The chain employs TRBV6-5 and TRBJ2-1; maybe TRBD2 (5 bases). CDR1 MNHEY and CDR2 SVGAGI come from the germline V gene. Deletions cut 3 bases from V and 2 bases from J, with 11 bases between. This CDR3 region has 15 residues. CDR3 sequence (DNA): TGTGCCAGCAGTTATATGGGAGCAACCTACAATGAGCAGTTCTTC. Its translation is CASSYMGATYNEQFF.

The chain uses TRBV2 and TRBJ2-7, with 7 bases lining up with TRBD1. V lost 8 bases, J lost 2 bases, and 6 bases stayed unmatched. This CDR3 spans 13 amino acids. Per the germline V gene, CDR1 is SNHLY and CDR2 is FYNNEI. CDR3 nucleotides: TGTGCCAGCGGAACAGGGGCACCCTACGAGCAGTACTTC. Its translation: CASGTGAPYEQYF.

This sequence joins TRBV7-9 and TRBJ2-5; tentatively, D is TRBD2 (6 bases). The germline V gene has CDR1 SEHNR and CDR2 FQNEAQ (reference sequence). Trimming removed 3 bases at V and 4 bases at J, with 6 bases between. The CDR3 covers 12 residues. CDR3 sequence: CASSFSGETQYF. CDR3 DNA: TGTGCCAGCAGCTTTAGCGGAGAGACCCAGTACTTC.